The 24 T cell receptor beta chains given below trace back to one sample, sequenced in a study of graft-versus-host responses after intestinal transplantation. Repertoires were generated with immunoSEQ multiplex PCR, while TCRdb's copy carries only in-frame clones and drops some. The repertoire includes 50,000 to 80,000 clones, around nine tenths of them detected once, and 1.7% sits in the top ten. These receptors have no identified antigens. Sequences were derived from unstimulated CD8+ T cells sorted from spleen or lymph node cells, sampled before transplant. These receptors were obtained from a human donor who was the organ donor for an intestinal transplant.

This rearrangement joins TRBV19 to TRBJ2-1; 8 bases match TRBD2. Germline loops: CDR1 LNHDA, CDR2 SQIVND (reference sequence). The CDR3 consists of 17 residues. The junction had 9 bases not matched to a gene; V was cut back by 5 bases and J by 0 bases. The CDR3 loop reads CASSFMSGSNSYNEQFF. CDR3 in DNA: TGTGCCAGTAGTTTCATGAGCGGGAGTAACTCCTACAATGAGCAGTTCTTC.

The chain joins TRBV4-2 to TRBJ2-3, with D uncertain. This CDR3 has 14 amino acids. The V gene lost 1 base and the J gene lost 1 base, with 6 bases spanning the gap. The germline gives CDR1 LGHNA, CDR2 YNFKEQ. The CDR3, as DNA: TGTGCCAGCAGCCAAGTCGTCGGCACAGATACGCAGTATTTT. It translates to CASSQVVGTDTQYF.

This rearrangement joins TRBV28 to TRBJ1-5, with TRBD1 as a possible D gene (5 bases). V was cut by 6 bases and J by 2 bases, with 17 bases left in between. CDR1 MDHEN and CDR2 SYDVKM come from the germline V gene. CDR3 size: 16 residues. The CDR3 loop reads CASRSGTNVGNQPQHF. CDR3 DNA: TGTGCCAGCAGATCCGGGACTAATGTTGGCAATCAGCCCCAGCATTTT.

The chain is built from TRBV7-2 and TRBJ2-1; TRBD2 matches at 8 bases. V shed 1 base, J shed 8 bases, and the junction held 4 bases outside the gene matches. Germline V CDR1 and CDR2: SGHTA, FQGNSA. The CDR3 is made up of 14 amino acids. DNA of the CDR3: TGTGCCAGCAGCTTAGGGCGGGAGGCGGATGAGCAGTTCTTC. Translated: CASSLGREADEQFF.

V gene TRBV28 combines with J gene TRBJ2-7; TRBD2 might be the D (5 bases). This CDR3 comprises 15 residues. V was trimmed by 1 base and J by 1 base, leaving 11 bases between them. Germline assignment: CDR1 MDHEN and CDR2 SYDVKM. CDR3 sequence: CASSLFDGDSYEQYF. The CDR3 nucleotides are TGTGCCAGCAGTTTATTTGACGGGGATTCCTACGAGCAGTACTTC. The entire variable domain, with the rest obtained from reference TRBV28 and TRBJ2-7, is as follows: DVKVTQSSRYLVKRTGEKVFLECVQDMDHENMFWYRQDPGLGLRLIYFSYDVKMKEKGDIPEGYSVSREKKERFSLILESASTNQTSMYLCASSLFDGDSYEQYFGPGTRLTVT.

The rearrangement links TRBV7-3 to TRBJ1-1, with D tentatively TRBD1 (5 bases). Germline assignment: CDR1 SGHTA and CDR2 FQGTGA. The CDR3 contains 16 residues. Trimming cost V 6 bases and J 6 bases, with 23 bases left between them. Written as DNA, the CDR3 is TGTGCCAGCAGGGGGAGGGCTTGGACGGGGGTCTCTGAAGCTTTCTTT. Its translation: CASRGRAWTGVSEAFF.

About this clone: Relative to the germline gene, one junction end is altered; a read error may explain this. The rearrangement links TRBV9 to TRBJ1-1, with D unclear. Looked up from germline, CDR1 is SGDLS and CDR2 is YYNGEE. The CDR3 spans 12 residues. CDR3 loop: CASSVGSRGLIF. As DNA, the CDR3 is TGTGCCAGCAGCGTAGGAAGTAGAGGACTCATCTTT.

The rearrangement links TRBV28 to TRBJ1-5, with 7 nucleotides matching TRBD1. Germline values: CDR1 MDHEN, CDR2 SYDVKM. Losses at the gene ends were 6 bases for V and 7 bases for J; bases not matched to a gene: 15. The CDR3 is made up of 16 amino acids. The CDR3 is CASSPLLGGAGQPQHF. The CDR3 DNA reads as TGTGCCAGCAGCCCCCTACTAGGGGGCGCCGGACAGCCCCAGCATTTT.

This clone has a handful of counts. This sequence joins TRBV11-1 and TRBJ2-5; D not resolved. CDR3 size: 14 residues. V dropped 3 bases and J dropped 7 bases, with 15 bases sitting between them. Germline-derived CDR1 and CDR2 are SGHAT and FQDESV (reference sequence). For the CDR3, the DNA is TGTGCCAGCAGCTTTTCGGAAACCAGCGCGACCCAGTACTTC. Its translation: CASSFSETSATQYF. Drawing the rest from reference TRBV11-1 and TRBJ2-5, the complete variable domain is EAEVAQSPRYKITEKSQAVAFWCDPISGHATLYWYRQILGQGPELLVQFQDESVVDDSQLPKDRFSAERLKGVDSTLKIQPAELGDSAMYLCASSFSETSATQYFGPGTRLLVL.

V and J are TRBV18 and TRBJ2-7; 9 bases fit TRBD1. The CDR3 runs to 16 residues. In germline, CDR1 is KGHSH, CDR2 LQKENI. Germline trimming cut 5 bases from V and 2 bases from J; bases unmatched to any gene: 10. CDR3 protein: CASSSPRDRAPYEQYF. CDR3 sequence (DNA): TGTGCCAGCTCATCCCCGAGGGACAGGGCTCCCTACGAGCAGTACTTC.

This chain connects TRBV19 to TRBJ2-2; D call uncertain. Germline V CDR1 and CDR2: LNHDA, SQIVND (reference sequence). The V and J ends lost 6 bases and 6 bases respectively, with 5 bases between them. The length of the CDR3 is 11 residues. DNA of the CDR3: TGTGCCAGTAGGGGCCCCGGGGAGCTGTTTTTT. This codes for CASRGPGELFF.

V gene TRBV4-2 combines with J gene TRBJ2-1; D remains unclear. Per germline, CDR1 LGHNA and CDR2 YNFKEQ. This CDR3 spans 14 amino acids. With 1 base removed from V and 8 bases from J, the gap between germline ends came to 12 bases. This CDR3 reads CASSQAFSIHEQFF. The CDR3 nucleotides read TGTGCCAGCAGCCAAGCTTTTAGTATCCATGAGCAGTTCTTC.

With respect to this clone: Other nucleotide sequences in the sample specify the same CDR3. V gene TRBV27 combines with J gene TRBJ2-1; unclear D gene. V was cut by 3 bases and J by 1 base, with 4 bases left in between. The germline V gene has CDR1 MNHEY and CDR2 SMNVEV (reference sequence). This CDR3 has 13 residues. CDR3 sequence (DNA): TGTGCCAGCAGTTTCGGGTCCTACAATGAGCAGTTCTTC. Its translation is CASSFGSYNEQFF.

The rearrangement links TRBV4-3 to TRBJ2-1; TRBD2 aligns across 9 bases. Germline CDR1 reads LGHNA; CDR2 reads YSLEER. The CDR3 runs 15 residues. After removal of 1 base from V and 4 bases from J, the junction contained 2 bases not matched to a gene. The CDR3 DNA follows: TGCGCCAGCAGCCAAGGTCTAGCGGGGTACAATGAGCAGTTCTTC. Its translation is CASSQGLAGYNEQFF.

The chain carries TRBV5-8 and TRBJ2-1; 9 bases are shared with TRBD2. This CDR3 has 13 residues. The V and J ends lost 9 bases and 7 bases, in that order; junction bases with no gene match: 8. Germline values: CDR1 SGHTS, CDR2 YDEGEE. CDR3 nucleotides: TGTGCCACCTTAGCGGGAGTAGGGAATGAGCAGTTCTTC. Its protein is CATLAGVGNEQFF.

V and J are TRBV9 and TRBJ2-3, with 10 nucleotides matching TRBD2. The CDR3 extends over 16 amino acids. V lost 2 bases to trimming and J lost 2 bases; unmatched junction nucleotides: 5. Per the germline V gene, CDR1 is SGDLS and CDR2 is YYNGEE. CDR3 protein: CASSVASGSPTDTQYF. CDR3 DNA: TGTGCCAGCAGCGTGGCTAGCGGGAGCCCCACAGATACGCAGTATTTT.

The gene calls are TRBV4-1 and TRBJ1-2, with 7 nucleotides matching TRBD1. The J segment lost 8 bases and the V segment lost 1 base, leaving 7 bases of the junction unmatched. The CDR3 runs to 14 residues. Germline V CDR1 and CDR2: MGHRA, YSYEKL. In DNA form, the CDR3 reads TGCGCCAGCAGCCAAGTCTTCAGGGGGGACGGCTACACCTTC. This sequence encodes CASSQVFRGDGYTF.

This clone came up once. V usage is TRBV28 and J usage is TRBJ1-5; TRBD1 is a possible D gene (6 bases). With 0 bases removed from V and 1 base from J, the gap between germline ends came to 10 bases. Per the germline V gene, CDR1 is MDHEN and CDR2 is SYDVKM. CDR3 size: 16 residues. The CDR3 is CASSLWGQGSNQPQHF. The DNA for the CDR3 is TGTGCCAGCAGTTTATGGGGGCAGGGGAGCAATCAGCCCCAGCATTTT.

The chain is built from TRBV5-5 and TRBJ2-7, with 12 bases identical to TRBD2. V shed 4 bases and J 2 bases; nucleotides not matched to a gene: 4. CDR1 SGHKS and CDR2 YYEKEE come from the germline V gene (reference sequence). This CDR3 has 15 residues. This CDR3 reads CASSRTSGTPYEQYF. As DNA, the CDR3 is TGTGCCAGCAGCCGGACTAGCGGGACCCCCTACGAGCAGTACTTC.

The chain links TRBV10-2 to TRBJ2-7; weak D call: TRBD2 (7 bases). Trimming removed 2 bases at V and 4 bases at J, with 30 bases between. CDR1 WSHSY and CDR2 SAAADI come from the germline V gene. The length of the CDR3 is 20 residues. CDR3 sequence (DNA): TGCGCCAGCAGTGAGCCCACATGGGGACAACCTCTAGCGGACGAATACGAGCAGTACTTC. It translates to CASSEPTWGQPLADEYEQYF.

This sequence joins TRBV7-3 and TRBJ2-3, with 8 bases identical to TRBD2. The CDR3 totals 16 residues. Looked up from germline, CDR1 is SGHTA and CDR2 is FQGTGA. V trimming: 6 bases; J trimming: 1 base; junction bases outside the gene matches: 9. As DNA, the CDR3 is TGTGCCAGCAGTCTCGGGACTAGTTCTGGCACAGATACGCAGTATTTT. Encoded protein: CASSLGTSSGTDTQYF.

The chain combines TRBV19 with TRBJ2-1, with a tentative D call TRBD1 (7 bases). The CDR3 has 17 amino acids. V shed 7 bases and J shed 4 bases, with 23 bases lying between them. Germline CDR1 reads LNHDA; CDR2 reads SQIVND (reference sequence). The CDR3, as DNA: TGTGCCAGTACTCTAGCCCCGGGCCAGGGGGGTTACAATGAGCAGTTCTTC. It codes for CASTLAPGQGGYNEQFF. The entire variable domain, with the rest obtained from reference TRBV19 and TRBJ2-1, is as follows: DGGITQSPKYLFRKEGQNVTLSCEQNLNHDAMYWYRQDPGQGLRLIYYSQIVNDFQKGDIAEGYSVSREKKESFPLTVTSAQKNPTAFYLCASTLAPGQGGYNEQFFGPGTRLTVL.

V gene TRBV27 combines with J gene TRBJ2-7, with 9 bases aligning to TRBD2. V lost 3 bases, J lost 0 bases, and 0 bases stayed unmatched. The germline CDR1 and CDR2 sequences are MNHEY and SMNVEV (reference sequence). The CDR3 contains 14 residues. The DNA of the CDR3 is TGTGCCAGCAGTTTTAGCGGGAGCTCCTACGAGCAGTACTTC. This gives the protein CASSFSGSSYEQYF.

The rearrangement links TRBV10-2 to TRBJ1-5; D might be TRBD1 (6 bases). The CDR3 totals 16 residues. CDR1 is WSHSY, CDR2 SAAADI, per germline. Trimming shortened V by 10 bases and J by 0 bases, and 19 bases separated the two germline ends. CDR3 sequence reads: CATFWGRVPSNQPQHF. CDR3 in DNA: TGCGCCACCTTCTGGGGGCGCGTACCTAGCAATCAGCCCCAGCATTTT.